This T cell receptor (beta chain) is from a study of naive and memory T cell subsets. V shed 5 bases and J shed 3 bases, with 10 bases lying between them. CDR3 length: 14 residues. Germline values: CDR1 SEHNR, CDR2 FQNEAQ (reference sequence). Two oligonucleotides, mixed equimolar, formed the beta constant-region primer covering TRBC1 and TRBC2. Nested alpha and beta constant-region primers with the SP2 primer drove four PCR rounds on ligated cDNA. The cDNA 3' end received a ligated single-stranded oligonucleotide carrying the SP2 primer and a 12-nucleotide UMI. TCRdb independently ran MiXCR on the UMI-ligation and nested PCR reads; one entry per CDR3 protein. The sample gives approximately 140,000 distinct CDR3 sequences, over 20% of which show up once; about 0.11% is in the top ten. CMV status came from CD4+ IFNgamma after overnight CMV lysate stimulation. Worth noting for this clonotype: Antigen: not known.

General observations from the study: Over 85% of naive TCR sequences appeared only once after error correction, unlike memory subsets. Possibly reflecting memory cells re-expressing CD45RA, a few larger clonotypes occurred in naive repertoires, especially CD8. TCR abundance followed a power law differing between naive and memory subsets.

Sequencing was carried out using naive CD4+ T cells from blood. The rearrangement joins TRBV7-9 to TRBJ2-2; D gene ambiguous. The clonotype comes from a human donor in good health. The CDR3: CASSPNRDTGELFF. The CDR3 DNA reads TGTGCCAGCAGCCCGAACCGGGACACCGGGGAGCTGTTTTTT.